This TCR beta chain emerged from a study of graft-versus-host responses after intestinal transplantation. Plated together were roughly 200,000 CFSE-labeled responder cells and roughly 200,000 irradiated, violet-dye-labeled stimulator cells. TCRdb keeps only in-frame clones here, not all; method: immunoSEQ multiplex PCR. The table lists 7,000 or so clones, around a quarter of them singletons. The length of the CDR3 is 14 residues. Per germline, CDR1 SGHNT and CDR2 YYREEE (reference sequence). Deletions cut 0 bases from V and 3 bases from J, with 10 bases between. V usage is TRBV5-4 and J usage is TRBJ2-7, with D uncertain. Specimen: alloreactive CD8+ T cells from a mixed lymphocyte reaction culture, collected before transplantation. Specified subset: CFSE-low proliferating T cells sorted from approximately 6-day pre-transplant mixed lymphocyte reaction (GvH or HvG direction). The clonotype originates from a human patient who was an organ donor for intestinal transplantation. CDR3 region: CASSLVPGGYEQYF. In DNA, the CDR3 is TGTGCCAGCAGCTTGGTCCCTGGCGGCTACGAGCAGTACTTC.